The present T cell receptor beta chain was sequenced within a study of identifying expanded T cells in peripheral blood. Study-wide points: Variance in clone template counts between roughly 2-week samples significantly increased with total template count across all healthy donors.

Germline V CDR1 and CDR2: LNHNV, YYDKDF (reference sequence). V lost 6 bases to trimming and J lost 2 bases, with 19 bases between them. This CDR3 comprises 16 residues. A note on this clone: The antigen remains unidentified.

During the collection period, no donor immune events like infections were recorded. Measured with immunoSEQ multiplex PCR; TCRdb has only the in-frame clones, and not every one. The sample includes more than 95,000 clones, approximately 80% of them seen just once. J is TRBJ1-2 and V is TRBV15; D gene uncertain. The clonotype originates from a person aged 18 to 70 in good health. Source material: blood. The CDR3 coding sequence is TGTGCCACCAGGCGTAGGGCGACGGAGAACAACTATGGCTACACCTTC. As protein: CATRRRATENNYGYTF. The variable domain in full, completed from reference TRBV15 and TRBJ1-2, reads DAMVIQNPRYQVTQFGKPVTLSCSQTLNHNVMYWYQQKSSQAPKLLFHYYDKDFNNEADTPDNFQSRRPNTSFCFLDIRSPGLGDTAMYLCATRRRATENNYGYTFGSGTRLTVV.